This T cell receptor beta chain was captured by sequencing in a study of blood T cell repertoires in COVID-19. Sequencing was performed with immunoSEQ multiplex PCR; in TCRdb, only in-frame clones are kept and a portion is missing. The sample has a few hundred thousand clones; approximately 86% are singletons. The germline CDR1 and CDR2 sequences are SQVTM and ANQGSEA. This CDR3 contains 12 residues. Deletions cut 4 bases from V and 5 bases from J, with 11 bases between. The sequenced sample consisted of peripheral blood. The rearrangement links TRBV29-1 to TRBJ2-5; D remains ambiguous. This clonotype was sampled from a human donor with COVID-19, enrolled during active disease. The donor label of this sample is uncertain. The CDR3 sequence is CSVGWAGETQYF. CDR3 bases: TGCAGCGTTGGCTGGGCTGGGGAGACCCAGTACTTC.